The TCR beta chain described here comes from a study of cytomegalovirus exposure and HLA in healthy donors. Study as a whole: The roughly 110 validation repertoires matched the approximately 670 first-cohort repertoires in platform, a later analysis reported.

This CDR3 spans 11 amino acids. Per the germline V gene, CDR1 is PRHDT and CDR2 is FYEKMQ (reference sequence). V lost 6 bases and J 8 bases, leaving 10 bases between the germline ends. Only in-frame clones appear in the TCRdb table, and some are missing; sequencing was by immunoSEQ multiplex PCR. This table holds some 60,000 clones, about 96% found once. Donors came from a validation cohort of about 110 subjects, distinct from the first 666-subject cohort. This clone was seen a single time. This rearrangement joins TRBV13 to TRBJ1-2; D is uncertain. Sequencing input: PBMCs. The TCR originated in a man younger than 30 in good health and CMV-seronegative. The CDR3 is CASRTDGGYTF. CDR3 nucleotide sequence: TGTGCCAGCAGAACAGATGGAGGCTACACCTTC.